This T cell receptor beta chain appears in the sequencing data of a study of blood T cell repertoires in COVID-19. TCRdb keeps only in-frame clones here, not all; method: immunoSEQ multiplex PCR. The sample has 80,000 to 85,000 clones; about four fifths are singletons. Trimming stripped 8 bases from V and 4 bases from J, with 15 bases between. Looked up from germline, CDR1 is MNHNY and CDR2 is SVGAGI (reference sequence). This CDR3 is 14 amino acids long. In regard to this clone: The same CDR3 arises from other DNA sequences in this sample as well.

The sequence derives from a human donor in a cohort sampled during active COVID-19. The material sequenced was peripheral blood. This rearrangement joins TRBV6-6 to TRBJ1-3; possibly TRBD1 for D (6 bases). The DNA for the CDR3 is TGTGCCAGCGATGGGGGGGCAGGGGGAAACACCATATATTTT. This encodes CASDGGAGGNTIYF.